The 11 T cell receptor beta chains given below trace back to one sample, sequenced in a study of control samples from healthy donors and cancer patients. This table comes from immunoSEQ multiplex PCR, and its TCRdb copy is limited to in-frame clones, with some not included. The table has roughly 130,000 clones, approximately 90% seen once. Sequenced sample: blood. The receptors were gathered from a man younger than 35 in good health.

This sequence joins TRBV25-1 and TRBJ2-1; possible D gene TRBD1, 5 bases. CDR3 length equals 12 residues. Trimming took 9 bases from V and 6 from J, leaving 12 bases between them. Per germline, CDR1 MGHDK and CDR2 SYGVNS. The DNA for the CDR3 is TGTGCCAGTGGCAGGGTGGGCAATGAGCAGTTCTTC. Translation: CASGRVGNEQFF.

The J gene is TRBJ1-1, the V gene TRBV24-1, with 9 bases that match TRBD1. With V trimmed by 0 bases and J by 0 bases, 1 base remained unmatched. The CDR3 sequence is 16 residues long. Germline V gene lookup returns CDR1 KGHDR and CDR2 SFDVKD. Written as DNA, the CDR3 is TGTGCCACCAGTGATTTGGGGACAGGGCTGAACACTGAAGCTTTCTTT. Translation gives CATSDLGTGLNTEAFF.

The J gene is TRBJ1-4, the V gene TRBV6-2 or TRBV6-3, with 10 bases matching TRBD1. This CDR3 has 15 residues. The V gene's germline CDR1 is MNHEY and CDR2 SVGEGT. V lost 2 bases to trimming and J lost 7 bases; unmatched junction nucleotides: 4. CDR3 in DNA: TGTGCCAGCAGTTACCCTGGGACAGGGGTTGAAAAACTGTTTTTT. Translation gives CASSYPGTGVEKLFF.

The V call is TRBV5-1, the J call TRBJ1-4; D is ambiguous. V dropped 0 bases and J dropped 3 bases, with 3 bases sitting between them. Germline assignment: CDR1 SGHRS and CDR2 YFSETQ. The CDR3 extends over 13 amino acids. CDR3 in DNA: TGCGCCAGCAGCTTGGCTCCTAATGAAAAACTGTTTTTT. Its translation is CASSLAPNEKLFF.

The chain uses TRBV6-5 and TRBJ2-1; 7 positions match TRBD1. There are 14 residues in the CDR3. The junction had 8 bases not matched to a gene; V was cut back by 6 bases and J by 6 bases. Germline assignment: CDR1 MNHEY and CDR2 SVGAGI. The chain's CDR3 is CASSSGQILNEQFF. CDR3 in DNA: TGTGCCAGCAGCTCGGGACAGATCCTCAATGAGCAGTTCTTC.

The gene calls are TRBV2 and TRBJ1-5; D possibly corresponds to TRBD1 (5 bases). CDR3 length: 15 amino acids. CDR1 SNHLY and CDR2 FYNNEI come from the germline V gene. V was cut by 4 bases and J by 9 bases, with 19 bases left in between. The CDR3 region is CASSGGATGWGPQHF. CDR3 sequence (DNA): TGTGCCAGCAGTGGTGGGGCGACGGGTTGGGGGCCCCAGCATTTT.

This chain links TRBV5-4 with TRBJ1-4, with D unresolved. The CDR3 extends over 16 amino acids. V lost 0 bases to trimming and J lost 0 bases, with 9 bases between them. Germline V gene sequence: CDR1 SGHNT, CDR2 YYREEE (reference sequence). CDR3 amino acids: CASSLAGQATNEKLFF. The CDR3 DNA is TGTGCCAGCAGCTTGGCTGGCCAGGCAACTAATGAAAAACTGTTTTTT.

The chain combines TRBV6-1 with TRBJ1-1; D not resolved. The length of the CDR3 is 12 residues. Germline assignment: CDR1 MNHNS and CDR2 SASEGT. V was shortened by 5 bases and J by 1 base, with 5 bases between the two germline ends. CDR3 in amino acids: CASSPQNTEAFF. The CDR3, as DNA: TGTGCCAGCAGTCCCCAGAACACTGAAGCTTTCTTT.

The gene calls are TRBV24-1 and TRBJ1-2; D is unclear. This CDR3 contains 13 residues. Trimming removed 2 bases from V and 4 bases from J, with 7 bases in between. The germline gives CDR1 KGHDR, CDR2 SFDVKD. CDR3 in DNA: TGTGCCACCAGTGATTCCCCCTTCTATGGCTACACCTTC. Translating it yields CATSDSPFYGYTF.

A single count supports this clone. The genes are TRBV6-6 and TRBJ1-5, with a weak D call TRBD1 (5 bases). Germline lookup yields CDR1 MNHNY and CDR2 SVGAGI (reference sequence). The CDR3 runs 15 residues. Trimming cost V 0 bases and J 5 bases, with 11 bases left between them. The CDR3 DNA is TGTGCCAGCAGTTACTCCGGTGGGGGGGATCAGCCCCAGCATTTT. It yields the protein CASSYSGGGDQPQHF.

The chain uses TRBV5-4 and TRBJ1-2, with D perhaps TRBD1 (6 bases). Germline V gives CDR1 SGHNT, CDR2 YYREEE (reference sequence). This CDR3 is built from 15 residues. V lost 1 base and J 4 bases, leaving 14 bases between the germline ends. CDR3 coding DNA: TGTGCCAGCAGCTTGACATCCGGGACAACCTATGGCTACACCTTC. Translation gives CASSLTSGTTYGYTF.